This entry lists 20 T cell receptor beta chains sequenced from one sample in a study of a mutant IDH1 vaccine in newly diagnosed glioma. Here immunoSEQ multiplex PCR was the method, and the copy in TCRdb shows in-frame clones only, minus some. Here the sample spans 35,000 or so clones, roughly 80% being singletons. The sample's time point: week 5, during vaccination. Topical imiquimod was applied with each vaccine dose, which held 300 ug of mutant IDH1 20-mer peptide. No antigens are known for them. The sequenced sample was PBMCs, obtained from a glioma patient whose treatment included an IDH1 peptide vaccine. The receptors were sampled from a man in his thirties or forties with glioma.

The chain couples TRBV5-1 to TRBJ1-2; no firm D call. The length of the CDR3 is 15 residues. Trimming took 0 bases from V and 4 from J, leaving 13 bases between them. CDR1 is SGHRS, CDR2 YFSETQ, per germline. The CDR3 here is CASSLDGRSPYGYTF. CDR3 sequence (DNA): TGCGCCAGCAGCTTGGACGGCAGGTCTCCCTATGGCTACACCTTC.

The V gene is TRBV11-3, the J gene TRBJ2-3; 10 bases align to TRBD2. The ends lost 6 bases at V and 0 bases at J; junction bases unmatched: 3. The germline V gene has CDR1 SGHNT and CDR2 YENEEA. The CDR3 runs to 15 residues. CDR3 loop: CASSSLAGSTDTQYF. CDR3 nucleotides: TGTGCCAGCAGTTCACTAGCGGGGAGCACAGATACGCAGTATTTT.

The chain links TRBV29-1 to TRBJ2-5; 11 positions agree with TRBD2. Germline values: CDR1 SQVTM, CDR2 ANQGSEA. This CDR3 comprises 14 residues. J gave up 7 bases and V 5 bases, and 9 bases lay outside the gene matches. The CDR3 DNA follows: TGCAGCGTTCCGGGACTAGCGGCCCCTCGGACCCAGTACTTC. It yields the protein CSVPGLAAPRTQYF.

The chain employs TRBV4-3 and TRBJ1-1; no clear D gene. This CDR3 is built from 13 residues. Germline CDR1 and CDR2: LGHNA and YSLEER. Trimming took off 4 bases at V and 3 bases at J, with 9 bases between the two ends. The CDR3 sequence: CASSREGYTEAFF. In nucleotides, the CDR3 is TGCGCCAGCAGCCGGGAAGGTTACACTGAAGCTTTCTTT.

The rearrangement joins TRBV19 to TRBJ2-1; 10 nucleotides line up with TRBD2. The CDR3 consists of 16 residues. CDR1 LNHDA and CDR2 SQIVND come from the germline V gene (reference sequence). After removal of 5 bases from V and 2 bases from J, the junction contained 6 bases not matched to a gene. The chain's CDR3 is CASSRSGRAPYNEQFF. CDR3 nucleotide sequence: TGTGCCAGTAGTCGAAGCGGGAGGGCCCCCTACAATGAGCAGTTCTTC.

The chain combines TRBV4-2 with TRBJ1-4; 9 nucleotides line up with TRBD1. V shed 5 bases and J 8 bases; nucleotides not matched to a gene: 6. From germline, CDR1 is LGHNA and CDR2 YNFKEQ. This CDR3 comprises 14 residues. DNA of the CDR3: TGTGCCAGCAGCTTGGACAGGGGACAGGAAAAACTGTTTTTT. Protein product: CASSLDRGQEKLFF.

The chain uses TRBV9 and TRBJ1-2; 7 bases line up with TRBD1. The junction had 10 bases not matched to a gene; V was cut back by 3 bases and J by 2 bases. Germline V lookup: CDR1 SGDLS, CDR2 YYNGEE. The CDR3 totals 16 residues. The CDR3, as DNA: TGTGCCAGCAGCGAGGGGGACGAGGGGGCAAACTATGGCTACACCTTC. It is translated as CASSEGDEGANYGYTF.

V is TRBV19 and J is TRBJ1-2; possibly TRBD1 for D (5 bases). The V and J ends lost 4 bases and 4 bases respectively, with 10 bases between them. The V gene's germline CDR1 is LNHDA and CDR2 SQIVND (reference sequence). The CDR3 consists of 13 residues. The CDR3 loop is CASSTRQPYGYTF. The CDR3 DNA reads as TGTGCCAGTAGTACCCGACAGCCCTATGGCTACACCTTC. Supplemented by reference TRBV19 and TRBJ1-2, the full variable domain reads DGGITQSPKYLFRKEGQNVTLSCEQNLNHDAMYWYRQDPGQGLRLIYYSQIVNDFQKGDIAEGYSVSREKKESFPLTVTSAQKNPTAFYLCASSTRQPYGYTFGSGTRLTVV.

This clone was observed once. The chain couples TRBV6-5 to TRBJ1-1; D is ambiguous. Trimming took off 6 bases at V and 11 bases at J, with 22 bases between the two ends. The CDR3 spans 14 residues. Germline V gives CDR1 MNHEY, CDR2 SVGAGI. The CDR3 loop is CASSPSIPGGDAFF. The CDR3 DNA is TGTGCCAGCAGCCCATCAATTCCGGGAGGAGATGCTTTCTTT.

The chain carries TRBV9 and TRBJ2-3; 12 bases align to TRBD2. Trimming removed 4 bases from V and 9 bases from J; junction bases left unmatched: 9. The CDR3 is made up of 15 amino acids. CDR1 is SGDLS, CDR2 YYNGEE, per germline. CDR3 residues: CASSSPTSGGSTQYF. The CDR3 DNA reads as TGTGCCAGCAGCTCTCCGACTAGCGGGGGTTCCACGCAGTATTTT.

The CDR3 reads CASGPDSLNSPLHF. The CDR3 DNA follows: TGTGCCAGCGGCCCGGACAGCTTGAATTCACCCCTCCACTTT. The rearrangement joins TRBV2 to TRBJ1-6, with D possibly being TRBD1 (6 bases). The CDR3 covers 14 residues. The V end was cut by 8 bases, the J end by 7 bases, with 15 bases between. Germline V gives CDR1 SNHLY, CDR2 FYNNEI.

Only one count was recorded for this clone. In nucleotides, the CDR3 is TGTGCCAGCAGCTACGACCGGCGACAGTTCTTC. Translated: CASSYDRRQFF. This chain connects TRBV7-2 to TRBJ2-1; D is ambiguous. Trimming cost V 4 bases and J 13 bases, with 11 bases left between them. This CDR3 is built from 11 residues. Germline values: CDR1 SGHTA, CDR2 FQGNSA. Full variable domain (missing parts from reference TRBV7-2 and TRBJ2-1): GAGVSQSPSNKVTEKGKDVELRCDPISGHTALYWYRQSLGQGLEFLIYFQGNSAPDKSGLPSDRFSAERTGGSVSTLTIQRTQQEDSAVYLCASSYDRRQFFGPGTRLTVL.

The chain recombines TRBV5-6 with TRBJ1-2; 7 positions match TRBD1. The V and J ends lost 4 bases and 3 bases, in that order; junction bases with no gene match: 6. This CDR3 has 14 residues. Germline V lookup: CDR1 SGHDT, CDR2 YYEEEE. CDR3 amino acids: CASSRTDRDYGYTF. CDR3 nucleotides: TGTGCCAGCAGCCGTACAGACAGGGACTATGGCTACACCTTC.

Points on this clone: At one boundary the junction diverges from the germline segment, which might be a read error. This sequence joins TRBV5-6 and TRBJ1-2; D is unresolved. This CDR3 spans 14 amino acids. In germline, CDR1 is SGHDT, CDR2 YYEEEE. The CDR3 DNA follows: TGTGCCAGCAGCTTGGCCGCAGTGGTGTATGACTACACCTTC. Translation gives CASSLAAVVYDYTF.

The chain recombines TRBV19 with TRBJ1-2; D uncertain. The CDR3 covers 14 residues. Germline loops: CDR1 LNHDA, CDR2 SQIVND (reference sequence). Trimming took 1 base from V and 6 from J, leaving 12 bases between them. The CDR3 here is CASSIVGGIHGYTF. CDR3 nucleotides: TGTGCCAGTAGTATAGTCGGAGGGATCCATGGCTACACCTTC.

The chain couples TRBV4-3 to TRBJ1-2, with TRBD1 matching 10 bases. This CDR3 is 17 amino acids long. Germline CDR1 is LGHNA and CDR2 is YSLEER. V shed 1 base, J shed 4 bases, and the junction held 9 bases outside the gene matches. CDR3 sequence reads: CASSQAAGQGRVYGYTF. CDR3 nucleotides: TGCGCCAGCAGCCAAGCCGCGGGACAGGGGAGGGTCTATGGCTACACCTTC.

This clone appeared a single time. The chain links TRBV5-4 to TRBJ2-3; 10 nucleotides line up with TRBD1. The CDR3 totals 17 residues. V was clipped by 4 bases and J by 3 bases; unmatched bases: 11. Germline V gene sequence: CDR1 SGHNT, CDR2 YYREEE (reference sequence). In DNA form, the CDR3 reads TGTGCCAGCAGCCCCGCTCGGACAGGGGGGTTGACAGATACGCAGTATTTT. Its protein is CASSPARTGGLTDTQYF.

J is TRBJ2-4 and V is TRBV11-2; D is unclear. V was pared by 4 bases and J by 2 bases, with 9 bases between. The CDR3 contains 14 residues. Germline V CDR1 and CDR2: SGHAT, FQNNGV. CDR3 DNA sequence: TGTGCCAGCAGCTCTCTAACTTCCAAAAACATTCAGTACTTC. Translation gives CASSSLTSKNIQYF. The complete variable domain, with remaining parts taken from reference TRBV11-2 and TRBJ2-4, reads EAGVAQSPRYKIIEKRQSVAFWCNPISGHATLYWYQQILGQGPKLLIQFQNNGVVDDSQLPKDRFSAERLKGVDSTLKIQPAKLEDSAVYLCASSSLTSKNIQYFGAGTRLSVL.

The rearrangement joins TRBV19 to TRBJ2-7, with unresolved D. The CDR3 consists of 13 residues. V dropped 5 bases and J dropped 7 bases, with 15 bases sitting between them. In germline, CDR1 is LNHDA, CDR2 SQIVND (reference sequence). The CDR3 region is CASSVLTTGEQYF. The CDR3 bases are TGTGCCAGTAGTGTTCTTACCACTGGGGAGCAGTACTTC.

V usage is TRBV6-1 and J usage is TRBJ2-7; no reliable D call. Trimming left V 4 bases short and J 5 bases short, with 18 bases between. The CDR3 totals 15 residues. Germline lookup yields CDR1 MNHNS and CDR2 SASEGT. This CDR3 reads CASSVMASGIHEQYF. The CDR3 region has the DNA TGTGCCAGCAGTGTGATGGCTAGTGGAATCCACGAGCAGTACTTC.